The rows below give T cell receptor beta chains drawn from one sample of a study of T cells in Graves' hyperthyroidism and ophthalmopathy. One entry per CDR3 protein, called by TCRdb with MiXCR from the multiplex PCR reads. The sample contains hundreds of thousands of distinct CDR3 sequences, roughly 46% of which appear only once. Material: peripheral blood or thyroid tissue (not recorded which). These receptors originate from an adult man with Graves' disease, either hyperthyroidism or ophthalmopathy (not recorded which). Both conserved end residues are part of each CDR3. A D gene is named only where the DNA matches it firmly. The listing skips clone size in some rows; elsewhere it reads once, few, many or a size class.

d_gene: NA; j_gene: TRBJ1-1; abundance: NA; v_gene: TRBV5-5; CDR3aa: CASSLGLEPNTEAFF; CDR3nt: TGTGCCAGCAGCTTGGGTCTGGAACCGAACACTGAAGCTTTCTTT
d_gene: NA; j_gene: TRBJ1-3; abundance: NA; v_gene: TRBV14; CDR3aa: CASSQGRGDGYTIYF; CDR3nt: TGTGCCAGCAGCCAAGGCCGGGGGGACGGCTACACCATATATTTT
d_gene: NA; j_gene: TRBJ1-5; abundance: NA; v_gene: TRBV10-3; CDR3aa: CAIRETGVNQPQHF; CDR3nt: TGTGCCATCAGAGAGACAGGAGTTAATCAGCCCCAGCATTTT
d_gene: NA; j_gene: TRBJ2-5; abundance: many; v_gene: TRBV10-3; CDR3aa: CAMKMDSEETQYF; CDR3nt: TGTGCCATGAAGATGGACAGCGAAGAGACCCAGTACTTC
d_gene: NA; j_gene: TRBJ1-5; abundance: few; v_gene: TRBV6-5; CDR3aa: CASSPLLGQPQHF; CDR3nt: TGTGCCAGCAGTCCCCTCCTCGGGCAGCCCCAGCATTTT
d_gene: TRBD2; j_gene: TRBJ2-7; abundance: few; v_gene: TRBV24-1; CDR3aa: CATSVRTSGTRPQLAYEQYF; CDR3nt: TGTGCCACCAGTGTCCGGACTAGCGGGACCCGCCCTCAGTTGGCCTACGAGCAGTACTTC
d_gene: NA; j_gene: TRBJ1-2; abundance: NA; v_gene: TRBV5-1; CDR3aa: CASSLSTGSRLIYGYTF; CDR3nt: TGCGCCAGCAGCTTGAGCACCGGGTCTCGGTTAATCTATGGCTACACCTTC
d_gene: NA; j_gene: TRBJ1-4; abundance: NA; v_gene: TRBV5-6; CDR3aa: CASSHAIGEKLFF; CDR3nt: TGTGCCAGCAGTCACGCAATAGGTGAAAAACTGTTTTTT
d_gene: TRBD1; j_gene: TRBJ2-7; abundance: NA; v_gene: TRBV6-5; CDR3aa: CAISYSAGGAAYEQYF; CDR3nt: TGTGCCATCAGTTACTCTGCAGGGGGCGCGGCCTACGAGCAGTACTTC
d_gene: NA; j_gene: TRBJ2-5; abundance: NA; v_gene: TRBV7-9; CDR3aa: CASSHGQWAQDF; CDR3nt: TGTGCCAGCAGCCATGGACAGTGGGCGCAGGACTTC